Included here is one T cell receptor (delta chain) sequence, with context. The data were obtained in a study of gamma-delta chains in newborns, infants, children. The overall study: Innate gammadelta T cells reportedly expand polyclonally right after birth, driven by microbial exposure, per the title.

TCRdb re-called the reads through CATT. The sample shows 5,100 or so delta-chain clones, around 4.7% of them seen only once. V was clipped by 2 bases and J by 10 bases, with 30 bases between them. CDR3 length equals 17 residues. Germline CDR1 reads NSMFDY; CDR2 reads ISSIKDK. V usage is TRAV29/DV5 and J usage is TRDJ1; TRDD2 or TRDD3 may be the D gene (7 bases each). This TCR derives from a child who was a newborn, infant or young child, either healthy, febrile or measles-vaccinated (not recorded which). Specimen: blood. The chain's CDR3 is CAASDLIPTGGMSGLIF. For the CDR3, the DNA is TGTGCAGCAAGTGATCTTATTCCTACGGGGGGGATGAGTGGACTCATCTTT. Full variable domain (remainder filled in from reference TRAV29/DV5 and TRDJ1): DQQVKQNSPSLSVQEGRISILNCDYTNSMFDYFLWYKKYPAEGPTFLISISSIKDKNEDGRFTVFLNKSAKHLSLHIVPSQPGDSAVYFCAASDLIPTGGMSGLIFGKGTRVTVEP.